This T cell receptor (beta chain) was recorded in a study of cytomegalovirus exposure and HLA in healthy donors. Notes on the study in general: In a later analysis, around 18,000 TCR beta sequences were associated with HLA alleles at 0.05 false discovery rate. Excluded were some V segments that proved indistinguishable, including TRBV6-2 and TRBV6-3. The classifier was said to identify cytomegalovirus status with high specificity and sensitivity.

The CDR3 is 18 residues long. The germline gives CDR1 SGHNT, CDR2 YENEEA. V lost 0 bases and J lost 0, with 18 bases in between. The PCR had 60 Vbeta and 13 Jbeta primers. TCRdb's table, derived via immunoSEQ multiplex PCR, lists solely in-frame clones and lacks some. The table includes 180,000 or so clones, around 82% detected once. Notes on this clone: Antigen: not known.

The specimen was PBMCs. This TCR was recovered from a young woman in good health and CMV-seropositive. This chain joins TRBV11-3 and TRBJ2-7, with a weak D call TRBD2 (6 bases). The CDR3 sequence is CASSLENGGSSRSYEQYF. The CDR3 region has the DNA TGTGCCAGCAGCTTAGAGAATGGAGGGTCCAGCCGCTCCTACGAGCAGTACTTC.